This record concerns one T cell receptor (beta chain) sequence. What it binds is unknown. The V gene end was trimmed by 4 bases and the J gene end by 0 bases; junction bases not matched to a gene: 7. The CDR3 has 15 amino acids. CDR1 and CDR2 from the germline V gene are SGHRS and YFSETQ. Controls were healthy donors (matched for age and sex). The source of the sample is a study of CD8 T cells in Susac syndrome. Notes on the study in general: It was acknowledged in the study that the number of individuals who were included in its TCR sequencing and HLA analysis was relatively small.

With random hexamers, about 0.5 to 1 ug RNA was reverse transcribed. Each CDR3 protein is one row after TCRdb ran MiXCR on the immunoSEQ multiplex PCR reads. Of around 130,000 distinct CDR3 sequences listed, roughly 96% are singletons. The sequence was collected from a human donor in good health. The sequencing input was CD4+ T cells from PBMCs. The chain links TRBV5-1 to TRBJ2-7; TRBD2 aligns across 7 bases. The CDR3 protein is CASSPTSRSSYEQYF. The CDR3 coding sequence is TGCGCCAGCAGCCCGACTAGCAGAAGCTCCTACGAGCAGTACTTC.